This TCR beta chain originates from a study of blood T cells in healthy people across ages. The study's findings and limits: The unsorted PBMCs prevented any conclusive comparison of naive versus antigen-experienced cells. The long-lived group displayed more naive CD4+ cells, plus higher diversity, than the aged donors did.

Staff drew roughly 10 milliliters of peripheral blood from each donor. Comments on this clonotype: Antigen specificity is unknown. Being one base from a much bigger clone, this may be a read error. Because the CDR3 is missing its conserved closing phenylalanine or tryptophan, this is likely a read error.

A J-beta primer mix and a sample-barcoded 5' primer were used in a second PCR of about 7 to 12 cycles. The authors tagged each cDNA molecule using a template-switch adaptor with 12 random nucleotides. TCRdb analysed the 5' RACE reads with MiXCR anew, one entry per CDR3 protein. In the table there are some 900,000 distinct CDR3 sequences, roughly 26% of which are singletons. The V gene end was trimmed by 3 bases and the J gene end by 0 bases; junction bases not matched to a gene: 5. CDR3 length: 16 amino acids. Germline V gives CDR1 PRHDT, CDR2 FYEKMQ (reference sequence). This chain connects TRBV13 to TRBJ2-1; 7 bases map to TRBD1. Source material: blood. The TCR comes from a woman older than 75 in good health. The CDR3 loop is CASSFLQGSSYNEQFY. In DNA, the CDR3 is TGTGCCAGCAGCTTCTTACAGGGGAGCTCCTACAATGAGCAGTTCTAC.